This T cell receptor (beta chain) was recovered during a study of cytomegalovirus exposure and HLA in healthy donors. Study-wide context: Unique TCRs numbering around 80 million, obtained from HLA-typed donors, made up an early data release.

Study observations and caveats: A later analysis reportedly identified an Asian-associated ancestry cluster as carrying fewer N-insertions than the 666-donor mean. Indistinguishable V segments such as TRBV6-2 and TRBV6-3 were excluded.

The primer mix had 60 Vbeta and 13 Jbeta primers. The protocol was immunoSEQ multiplex PCR, while the TCRdb copy is restricted to in-frame clones and leaves out a portion. Of about 210,000 clones in the sample, 82% were seen once. Trimming shortened V by 4 bases and J by 3 bases, and 16 bases separated the two germline ends. There are 16 residues in the CDR3. CDR1 and CDR2 (germline): MRHNA, SNTAGT. Note on this clone: Its antigen is not identified.

V and J are TRBV6-4 and TRBJ2-1, with TRBD2 as a possible D gene (5 bases). Sequencing used PBMCs. The receptor was derived from a man aged 40-49 years in good health and CMV-seropositive. In nucleotides, the CDR3 is TGTGCCAGCAGTGGATCTCCCGGAGGCAGCTACAATGAGCAGTTCTTC. Protein sequence: CASSGSPGGSYNEQFF.